The 24 T cell receptor beta chains given below trace back to one sample, sequenced in a study of shared clonotypes between healthy human individuals. Clones were sequenced by immunoSEQ multiplex PCR, and TCRdb holds only the in-frame ones, with some missing. The data hold hundreds of thousands of clones, with 95% to 96% observed a single time. Terminally differentiated effector memory CD45RA+ cells were excluded by CCR7 positive selection of CD45RO-negative cells. Sequencing was done on a sample of naive CD8+ T cells sorted from blood. All receptors derive from a woman in her 30s in good health.

J is TRBJ1-2 and V is TRBV4-1; D is unclear. V shed 2 bases and J shed 0 bases, with 10 bases lying between them. Germline CDR1 is MGHRA and CDR2 is YSYEKL. The CDR3 covers 15 residues. The CDR3 loop is CASSQSVVANYGYTF. The CDR3 DNA reads TGCGCCAGCAGCCAATCCGTGGTAGCTAACTATGGCTACACCTTC.

This chain links TRBV4-1 with TRBJ2-3; D assignment may be TRBD1 or TRBD2 (5 bases each). Looked up from germline, CDR1 is MGHRA and CDR2 is YSYEKL. The germline V and J ends were trimmed by 0 bases and 7 bases, with 17 bases remaining between them. The CDR3 contains 16 residues. This CDR3 reads CASSQDPGTRHYTQYF. The DNA of the CDR3 is TGCGCCAGCAGCCAAGACCCCGGGACCAGACATTATACGCAGTATTTT.

The chain recombines TRBV7-2 with TRBJ2-2; no clear D gene. The CDR3 consists of 14 residues. CDR1 is SGHTA, CDR2 FQGNSA, per germline. V dropped 2 bases and J dropped 1 base, with 5 bases sitting between them. CDR3 nucleotides: TGTGCCAGCAGCTTAAGGCAGAACACCGGGGAGCTGTTTTTT. It is translated as CASSLRQNTGELFF. The full variable domain, in which reference TRBV7-2 and TRBJ2-2 provide the parts outside the CDR3, is GAGVSQSPSNKVTEKGKDVELRCDPISGHTALYWYRQSLGQGLEFLIYFQGNSAPDKSGLPSDRFSAERTGGSVSTLTIQRTQQEDSAVYLCASSLRQNTGELFFGEGSRLTVL.

This chain joins TRBV6-1 and TRBJ1-5, with a possible D match to TRBD1 (5 bases). V was shortened by 6 bases and J by 6 bases, with 18 bases between the two germline ends. Germline values: CDR1 MNHNS, CDR2 SASEGT. The CDR3 is made up of 15 amino acids. The CDR3 DNA follows: TGTGCCAGCAGGGATTGGGACTATGGGGGTCAGCCCCAGCATTTT. Amino acid sequence: CASRDWDYGGQPQHF.

V gene TRBV19 combines with J gene TRBJ2-7; 8 bases are a match to TRBD1. Looked up from germline, CDR1 is LNHDA and CDR2 is SQIVND (reference sequence). This CDR3 is 15 amino acids long. V trimming: 5 bases; J trimming: 1 base; junction bases outside the gene matches: 7. Here the CDR3 DNA reads TGTGCCAGTAGTCCCCTCAGGGGGCAGTCCTACGAGCAGTACTTC. As protein: CASSPLRGQSYEQYF.

This chain joins TRBV12-5 and TRBJ1-2; D gene ambiguous. The CDR3 loop spans 16 amino acids. Looked up from germline, CDR1 is LGHNT and CDR2 is FRNRAP. Trimming left V 1 base short and J 5 bases short, with 17 bases between. The CDR3 protein is CASGLEGGSERYGYTF. The CDR3 DNA follows: TGTGCTAGTGGTTTGGAGGGAGGCAGCGAGCGGTATGGCTACACCTTC.

This clone was seen a single time. This chain joins TRBV6-5 and TRBJ1-5, with a possible D match to TRBD1 (6 bases). The V gene lost 6 bases and the J gene lost 2 bases, with 11 bases spanning the gap. CDR1 is MNHEY, CDR2 SVGAGI, per germline. The CDR3 covers 14 residues. CDR3 sequence (DNA): TGTGCCAGCAGACCGGGACACGGCAATCAGCCCCAGCATTTT. It yields the protein CASRPGHGNQPQHF.

This sequence joins TRBV7-8 and TRBJ2-7; the D call may be TRBD1 or TRBD2 (5 bases each). There are 11 residues in the CDR3. Between the trimmed V and J ends, which lost 3 bases and 6 bases, there was a span of 6 bases. Germline V lookup: CDR1 SGHVS, CDR2 FQNEAQ. DNA for the CDR3: TGTGCCAGCAGCTTCGGGGCCGAGCAGTACTTC. Translated: CASSFGAEQYF.

The genes are TRBV19 and TRBJ2-1; TRBD2 aligns across 11 bases. Losses at the gene ends were 3 bases for V and 8 bases for J; bases not matched to a gene: 6. This CDR3 region has 15 residues. Germline CDR1 and CDR2: LNHDA and SQIVND (reference sequence). CDR3 sequence (DNA): TGTGCCAGTAGTATTGCACTAGCGGGAGATTATGAGCAGTTCTTC. Protein: CASSIALAGDYEQFF.

In regard to this clone: The same CDR3 is also encoded by other DNA sequences in this sample. This chain joins TRBV5-4 and TRBJ2-1; D uncertain. CDR1 is SGHNT, CDR2 YYREEE, per germline (reference sequence). V gave up 1 base and J gave up 7 bases, with 3 bases separating them. CDR3 length equals 11 residues. CDR3 sequence: CASSLMNEQFF. The CDR3 nucleotides are TGTGCCAGCAGCTTGATGAATGAGCAGTTCTTC.

This sequence joins TRBV27 and TRBJ2-7; unclear D gene. Per germline, CDR1 MNHEY and CDR2 SMNVEV (reference sequence). CDR3 size: 13 residues. V was shortened by 2 bases and J by 5 bases, with 10 bases between the two germline ends. CDR3 loop: CASSLQAFNEQYF. The DNA of the CDR3 is TGTGCCAGCAGTTTACAGGCGTTCAACGAGCAGTACTTC.

This chain links TRBV27 with TRBJ2-2, with no clear D. The CDR3 length is 15 residues. CDR1 is MNHEY, CDR2 SMNVEV, per germline (reference sequence). V was shortened by 8 bases and J by 3 bases, with 16 bases between the two germline ends. DNA of the CDR3: TGTGCCAGCGGCCTAATCGGGTCCTACACCGGGGAGCTGTTTTTT. Its translation is CASGLIGSYTGELFF.

This clone was seen only once. J is TRBJ2-1 and V is TRBV25-1, with D possibly TRBD1 on 6 matching bases. From germline, CDR1 is MGHDK and CDR2 SYGVNS. CDR3 size: 16 residues. V was clipped by 3 bases and J by 2 bases, with 14 bases between them. The CDR3 sequence is CASSDSPTGAYNEQFF. The DNA of the CDR3 is TGTGCCAGCAGTGACTCCCCGACAGGAGCCTACAATGAGCAGTTCTTC.

CDR3 in DNA: TGTGCCAGCAGTTTCGCCGGACAGGGATTGTCCTACAATGAGCAGTTCTTC. It encodes CASSFAGQGLSYNEQFF. The chain is built from TRBV27 and TRBJ2-1; 8 positions match TRBD1. This CDR3 comprises 17 residues. CDR1 MNHEY and CDR2 SMNVEV come from the germline V gene (reference sequence). After removal of 3 bases from V and 1 base from J, the junction contained 8 bases not matched to a gene.

The chain couples TRBV5-4 to TRBJ2-7, with a possible D match to TRBD2 (6 bases). The V end lost 0 bases, the J end lost 2 bases, and 12 bases lay between the germline ends. Germline loops: CDR1 SGHNT, CDR2 YYREEE (reference sequence). The CDR3 is made up of 15 amino acids. The CDR3 DNA is TGTGCCAGCAGCTTGGCGGGAGTAAGGACCTACGAGCAGTACTTC. This translates into CASSLAGVRTYEQYF.

V usage is TRBV7-9 and J usage is TRBJ1-1; weak D call: TRBD1 (5 bases). There are 12 residues in the CDR3. CDR1 is SEHNR, CDR2 FQNEAQ, per germline (reference sequence). The V end lost 0 bases, the J end lost 6 bases, and 5 bases lay between the germline ends. The CDR3 spells CASSLAGAEAFF. CDR3 in DNA: TGTGCCAGCAGCTTAGCAGGGGCTGAAGCTTTCTTT.

This sequence joins TRBV2 and TRBJ2-5, with TRBD1 identical over 8 bases. J lost 9 bases, V lost 6 bases, and 12 bases had no gene match. The CDR3 sequence is 14 residues long. Germline assignment: CDR1 SNHLY and CDR2 FYNNEI. This CDR3 reads CASSPGQVLFPQYF. The CDR3 nucleotides are TGTGCCAGCAGCCCGGGACAGGTCCTCTTTCCCCAGTACTTC.

This sequence joins TRBV6-5 and TRBJ1-5; no clear D gene. Trimming removed 5 bases from V and 2 bases from J, with 13 bases in between. CDR1 and CDR2 from the germline V gene are MNHEY and SVGAGI. This CDR3 has 15 residues. CDR3 nucleotide sequence: TGTGCCAGCAGTCGTTTAGGGATCGGCAATCAGCCCCAGCATTTT. Amino acid sequence: CASSRLGIGNQPQHF.

CDR3 DNA sequence: TGTGCCAGCAGCCAAGATTCTAACAGTGGGAGCTCCTACAATGAGCAGTTCTTC. Its protein product is CASSQDSNSGSSYNEQFF. V is TRBV4-2 and J is TRBJ2-1; D is possibly TRBD2 (5 bases). CDR1 and CDR2 from the germline V gene are LGHNA and YNFKEQ. The CDR3 has 18 residues. The V end lost 0 bases, the J end lost 0 bases, and 15 bases lay between the germline ends.

The rearrangement joins TRBV4-1 to TRBJ2-2; 14 bases are shared with TRBD2. The CDR3 runs to 20 residues. Germline V gene data show CDR1 as MGHRA and CDR2 as YSYEKL. Trimming cost V 3 bases and J 4 bases; bases outside gene matches: 13. The CDR3, as DNA: TGCGCCAGCAGCCATCAAGCTGGGACTAGCGGGAGTTTGGGCACCGGGGAGCTGTTTTTT. This sequence encodes CASSHQAGTSGSLGTGELFF.

The rearrangement links TRBV27 to TRBJ1-2; TRBD1 aligns across 8 bases. This CDR3 has 18 amino acids. The trim removed 0 bases at V and 1 base at J, leaving 10 bases unmatched. The germline V gene has CDR1 MNHEY and CDR2 SMNVEV (reference sequence). CDR3 nucleotide sequence: TGTGCCAGCAGTTTATCAGCCGGGACAGGACTTAATAACTATGGCTACACCTTC. This sequence encodes CASSLSAGTGLNNYGYTF.

V gene TRBV9 combines with J gene TRBJ2-1, with 8 bases lining up with TRBD1. Losses at the gene ends were 3 bases for V and 9 bases for J; bases not matched to a gene: 2. Germline CDR1 SGDLS, CDR2 YYNGEE. There are 12 residues in the CDR3. The CDR3 DNA sequence: TGTGCCAGCAGCGGACAGGGGATTGAGCAGTTCTTC. As protein: CASSGQGIEQFF.

The genes are TRBV28 and TRBJ1-1, with 9 bases aligning to TRBD1. The J segment lost 6 bases and the V segment lost 5 bases, leaving 7 bases of the junction unmatched. This CDR3 is built from 14 residues. Per germline, CDR1 MDHEN and CDR2 SYDVKM. The CDR3 DNA is TGTGCCAGCAGTCTACAGGGGGCTGGGGCTGAAGCTTTCTTT. Amino acids: CASSLQGAGAEAFF.

This chain connects TRBV21-1 to TRBJ2-3; TRBD1 is the table's D call, not checked against the DNA. TRBV21-1 is shown as a pseudogene. CDR3 length: 19 amino acids. The CDR3 DNA is TGTGCCAGCAGCAAATCCTTATGTGCGCCCAGACAGGGAACAGATACGCAGTATTTT. The encoded protein is CASSKSLCAPRQGTDTQYF.